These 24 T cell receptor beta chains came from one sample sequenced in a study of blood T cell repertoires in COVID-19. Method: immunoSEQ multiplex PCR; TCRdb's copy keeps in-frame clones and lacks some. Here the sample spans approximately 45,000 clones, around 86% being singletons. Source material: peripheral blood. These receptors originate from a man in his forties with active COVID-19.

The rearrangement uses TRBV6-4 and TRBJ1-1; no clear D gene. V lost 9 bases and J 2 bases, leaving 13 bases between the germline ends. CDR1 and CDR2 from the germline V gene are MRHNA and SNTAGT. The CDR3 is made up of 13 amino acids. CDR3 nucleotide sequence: TGTGCCAGACTTCTGAGTCGAAACACTGAAGCTTTCTTT. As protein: CARLLSRNTEAFF.

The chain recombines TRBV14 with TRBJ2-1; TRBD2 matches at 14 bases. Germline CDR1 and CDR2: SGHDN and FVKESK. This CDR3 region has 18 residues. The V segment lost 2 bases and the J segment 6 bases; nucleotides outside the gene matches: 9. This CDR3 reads CASSQLGTSGRRANEQFF. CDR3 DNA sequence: TGTGCCAGCAGCCAACTCGGGACTAGCGGGAGACGCGCCAATGAGCAGTTCTTC.

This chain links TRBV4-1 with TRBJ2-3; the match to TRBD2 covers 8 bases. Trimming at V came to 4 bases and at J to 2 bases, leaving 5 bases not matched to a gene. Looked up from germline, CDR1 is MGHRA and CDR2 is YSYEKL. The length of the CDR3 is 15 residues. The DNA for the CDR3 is TGCGCCAGCAGCCCGGGGGGGGATCTCACAGATACGCAGTATTTT. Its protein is CASSPGGDLTDTQYF.

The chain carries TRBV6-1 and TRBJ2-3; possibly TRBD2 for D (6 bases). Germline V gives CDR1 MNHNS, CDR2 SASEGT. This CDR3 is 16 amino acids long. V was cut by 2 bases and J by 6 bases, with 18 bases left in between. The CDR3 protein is CASSETVGGPADTQYF. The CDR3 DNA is TGTGCCAGCAGTGAAACTGTGGGAGGCCCGGCCGATACGCAGTATTTT.

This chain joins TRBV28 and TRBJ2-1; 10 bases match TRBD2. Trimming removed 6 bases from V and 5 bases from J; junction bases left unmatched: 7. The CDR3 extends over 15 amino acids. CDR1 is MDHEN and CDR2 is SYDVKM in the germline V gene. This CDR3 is CASSSSGGGNNEQFF. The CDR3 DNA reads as TGTGCCAGCAGCTCTAGCGGGGGAGGGAACAATGAGCAGTTCTTC.

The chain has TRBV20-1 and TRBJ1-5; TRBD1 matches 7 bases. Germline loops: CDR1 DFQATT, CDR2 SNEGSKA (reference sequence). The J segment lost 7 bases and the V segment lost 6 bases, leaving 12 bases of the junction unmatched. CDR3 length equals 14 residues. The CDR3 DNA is TGCAGTGCGAGTGGGACAGACGTAGACCAGCCCCAGCATTTT. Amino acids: CSASGTDVDQPQHF.

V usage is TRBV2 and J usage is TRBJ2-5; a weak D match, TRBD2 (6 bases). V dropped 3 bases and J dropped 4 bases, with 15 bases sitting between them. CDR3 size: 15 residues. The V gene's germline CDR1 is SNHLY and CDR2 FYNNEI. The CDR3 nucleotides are TGTGCCAGCAGTGATATGAGAGGGAGGAGAGAGACCCAGTACTTC. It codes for CASSDMRGRRETQYF.

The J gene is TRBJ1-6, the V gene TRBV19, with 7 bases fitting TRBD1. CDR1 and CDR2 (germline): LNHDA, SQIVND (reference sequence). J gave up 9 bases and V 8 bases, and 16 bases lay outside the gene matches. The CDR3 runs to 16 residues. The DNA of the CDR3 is TGTGCCAGTCACAGGGGCGCCAGAGCAGGGGGTTCACCCCTCCACTTT. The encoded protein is CASHRGARAGGSPLHF.

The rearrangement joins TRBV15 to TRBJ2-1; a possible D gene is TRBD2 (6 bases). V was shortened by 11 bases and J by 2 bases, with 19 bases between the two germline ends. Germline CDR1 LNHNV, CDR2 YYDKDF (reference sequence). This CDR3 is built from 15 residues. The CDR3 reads CAPAGGRSPYNEQFF. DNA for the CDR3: TGTGCCCCAGCCGGTGGGAGGTCCCCCTACAATGAGCAGTTCTTC. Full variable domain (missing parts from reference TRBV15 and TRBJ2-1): DAMVIQNPRYQVTQFGKPVTLSCSQTLNHNVMYWYQQKSSQAPKLLFHYYDKDFNNEADTPDNFQSRRPNTSFCFLDIRSPGLGDTAMYLCAPAGGRSPYNEQFFGPGTRLTVL.

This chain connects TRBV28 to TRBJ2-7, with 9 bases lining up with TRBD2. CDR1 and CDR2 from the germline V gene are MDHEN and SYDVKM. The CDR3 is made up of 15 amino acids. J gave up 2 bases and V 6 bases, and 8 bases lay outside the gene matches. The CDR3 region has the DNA TGTGCCAGCAGACGTAGCGGGAGTTTCACCTACGAGCAGTACTTC. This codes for CASRRSGSFTYEQYF.

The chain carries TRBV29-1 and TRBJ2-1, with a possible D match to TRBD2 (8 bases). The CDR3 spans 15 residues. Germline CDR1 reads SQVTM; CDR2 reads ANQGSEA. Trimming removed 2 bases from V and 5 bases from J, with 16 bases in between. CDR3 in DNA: TGCAGCGTTGAAACTCGGGAGGGGGCAGACAATGAGCAGTTCTTC. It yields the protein CSVETREGADNEQFF.

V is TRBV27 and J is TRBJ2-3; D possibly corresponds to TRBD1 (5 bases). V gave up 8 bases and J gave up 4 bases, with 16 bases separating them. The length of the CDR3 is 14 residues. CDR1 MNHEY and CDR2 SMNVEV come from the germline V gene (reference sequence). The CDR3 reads CASANRLIADTQYF. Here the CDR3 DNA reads TGTGCCAGCGCTAACAGGCTGATCGCAGATACGCAGTATTTT.

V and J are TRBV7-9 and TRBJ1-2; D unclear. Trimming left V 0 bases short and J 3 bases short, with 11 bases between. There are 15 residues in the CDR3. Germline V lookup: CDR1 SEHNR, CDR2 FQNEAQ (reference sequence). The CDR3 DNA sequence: TGTGCCAGCAGCTTAGCAAGCCTAAACCACTATGGCTACACCTTC. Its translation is CASSLASLNHYGYTF.

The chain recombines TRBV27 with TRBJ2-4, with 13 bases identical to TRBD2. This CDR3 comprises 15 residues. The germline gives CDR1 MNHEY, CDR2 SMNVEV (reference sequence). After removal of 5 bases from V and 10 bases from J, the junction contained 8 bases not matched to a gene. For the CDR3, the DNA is TGTGCCAGCAGTCTTTGGACTAGCGGGGGCAGGATTCAGTACTTC. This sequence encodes CASSLWTSGGRIQYF.

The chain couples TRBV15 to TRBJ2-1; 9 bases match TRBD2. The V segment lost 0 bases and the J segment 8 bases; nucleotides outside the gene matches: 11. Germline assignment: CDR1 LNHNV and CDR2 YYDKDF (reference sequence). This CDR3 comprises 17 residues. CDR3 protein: CATSRDIGGRAGDEQFF. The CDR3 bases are TGTGCCACCAGCAGAGATATCGGCGGGAGGGCCGGGGATGAGCAGTTCTTC.

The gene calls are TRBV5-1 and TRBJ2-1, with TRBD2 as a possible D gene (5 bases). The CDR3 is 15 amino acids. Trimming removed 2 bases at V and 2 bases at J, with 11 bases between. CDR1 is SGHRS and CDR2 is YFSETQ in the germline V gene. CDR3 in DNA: TGCGCCAGCAGCTTCGGGCTAGCACCCTACAATGAGCAGTTCTTC. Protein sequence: CASSFGLAPYNEQFF.

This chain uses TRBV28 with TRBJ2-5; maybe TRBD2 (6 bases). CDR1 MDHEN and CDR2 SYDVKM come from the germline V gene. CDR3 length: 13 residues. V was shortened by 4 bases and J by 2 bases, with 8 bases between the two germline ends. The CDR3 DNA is TGTGCCAGCAGTTCGGGACTTCAAGAGACCCAGTACTTC. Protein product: CASSSGLQETQYF.

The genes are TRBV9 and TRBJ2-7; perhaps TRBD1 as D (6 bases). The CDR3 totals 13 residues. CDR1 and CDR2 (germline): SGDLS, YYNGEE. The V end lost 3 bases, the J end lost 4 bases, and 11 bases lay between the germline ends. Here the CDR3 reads CASSGQGKYEQYF. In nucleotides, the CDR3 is TGTGCCAGCAGCGGGCAGGGGAAGTACGAGCAGTACTTC.

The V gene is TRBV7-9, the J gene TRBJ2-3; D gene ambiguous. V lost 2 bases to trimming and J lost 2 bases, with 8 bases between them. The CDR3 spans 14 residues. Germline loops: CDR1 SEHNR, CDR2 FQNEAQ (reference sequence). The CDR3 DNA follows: TGTGCCAGCAGCTTATACGGGTACACAGATACGCAGTATTTT. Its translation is CASSLYGYTDTQYF.

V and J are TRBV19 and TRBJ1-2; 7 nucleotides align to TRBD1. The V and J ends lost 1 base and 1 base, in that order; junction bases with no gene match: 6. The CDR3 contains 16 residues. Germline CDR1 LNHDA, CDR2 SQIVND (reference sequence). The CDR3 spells CASSIALRGVNYGYTF. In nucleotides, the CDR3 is TGTGCCAGTAGTATAGCCCTCAGGGGGGTTAACTATGGCTACACCTTC.

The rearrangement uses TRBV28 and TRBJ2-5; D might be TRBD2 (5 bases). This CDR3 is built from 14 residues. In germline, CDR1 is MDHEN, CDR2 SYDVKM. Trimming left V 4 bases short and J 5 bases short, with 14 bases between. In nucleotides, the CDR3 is TGTGCCAGCAGTTCAGGCCGGGGAAAGGAGACCCAGTACTTC. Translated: CASSSGRGKETQYF.

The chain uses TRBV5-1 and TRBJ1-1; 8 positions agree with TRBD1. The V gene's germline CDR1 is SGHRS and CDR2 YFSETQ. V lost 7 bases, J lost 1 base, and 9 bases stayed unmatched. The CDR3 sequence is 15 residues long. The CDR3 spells CASFRGPGRNTEAFF. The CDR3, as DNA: TGCGCCAGCTTCAGGGGGCCCGGCAGGAACACTGAAGCTTTCTTT.

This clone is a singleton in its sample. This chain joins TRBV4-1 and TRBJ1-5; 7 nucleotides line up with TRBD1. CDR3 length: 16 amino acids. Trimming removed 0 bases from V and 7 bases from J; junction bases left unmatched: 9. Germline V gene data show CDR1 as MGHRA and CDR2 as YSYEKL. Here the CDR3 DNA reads TGCGCCAGCAGCCAAGAGGTCACAGGGGTCGCGCAGCCCCAGCATTTT. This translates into CASSQEVTGVAQPQHF.

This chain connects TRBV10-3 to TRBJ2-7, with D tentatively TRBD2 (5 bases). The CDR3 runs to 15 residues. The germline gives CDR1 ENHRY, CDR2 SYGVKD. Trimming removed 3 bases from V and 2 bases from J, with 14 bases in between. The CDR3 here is CAISETGSLPYEQYF. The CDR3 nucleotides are TGTGCCATCAGTGAAACGGGGAGTTTGCCCTACGAGCAGTACTTC.